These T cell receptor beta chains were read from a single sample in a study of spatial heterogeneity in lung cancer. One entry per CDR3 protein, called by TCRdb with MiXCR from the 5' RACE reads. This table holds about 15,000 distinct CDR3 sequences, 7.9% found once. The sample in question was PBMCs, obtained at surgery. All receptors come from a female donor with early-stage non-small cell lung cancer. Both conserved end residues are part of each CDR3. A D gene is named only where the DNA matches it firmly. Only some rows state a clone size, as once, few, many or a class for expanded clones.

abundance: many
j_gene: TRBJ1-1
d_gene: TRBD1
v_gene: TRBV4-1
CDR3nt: TGCGCCAGCAGCCAAGATTTTTTCAGGGGGGTGAACACTGAAGCTTTCTTT
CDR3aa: CASSQDFFRGVNTEAFF

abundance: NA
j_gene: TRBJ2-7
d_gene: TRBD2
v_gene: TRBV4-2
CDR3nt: TGTGCCAGCAGCCAAGGGCCTAGCGGGGGGCCCTACGAGCAGTACTTC
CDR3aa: CASSQGPSGGPYEQYF

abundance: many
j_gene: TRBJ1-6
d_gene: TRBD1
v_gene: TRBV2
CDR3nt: TGTGCCAGCAGTTCACCTCAGGCGCCCGGGACAGGGGATTCACCCCTCCACTTT
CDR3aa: CASSSPQAPGTGDSPLHF

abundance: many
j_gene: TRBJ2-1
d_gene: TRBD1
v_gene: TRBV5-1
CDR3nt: TGCGCCAGCAGCTCTGGGACAGGCGGCAATGAGCAGTTCTTC
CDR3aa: CASSSGTGGNEQFF

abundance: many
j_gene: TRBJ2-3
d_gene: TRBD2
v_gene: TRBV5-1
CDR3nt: TGCGCCAGCAGCTCAGGGACTAGAGCAGATACGCAGTATTTT
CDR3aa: CASSSGTRADTQYF

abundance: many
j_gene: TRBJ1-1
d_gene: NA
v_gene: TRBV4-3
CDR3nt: TGCGCCAGCAGCCAAGATAGACAGACGAACACTGAAGCTTTCTTT
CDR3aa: CASSQDRQTNTEAFF

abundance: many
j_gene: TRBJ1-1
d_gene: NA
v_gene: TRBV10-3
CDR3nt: TGTGCCATCAGTGAGTCAGAGGGGCAAAACACTGAAGCTTTCTTT
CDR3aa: CAISESEGQNTEAFF

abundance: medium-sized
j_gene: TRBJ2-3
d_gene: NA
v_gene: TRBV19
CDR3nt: TGTGCCAGTAGTATCCAGGGGAGCACAGATACGCAGTATTTT
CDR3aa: CASSIQGSTDTQYF

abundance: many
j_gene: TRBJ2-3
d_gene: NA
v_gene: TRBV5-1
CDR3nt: TGCGCCAGCAGCTTGGGAGGAGTAGATACGCAGTATTTT
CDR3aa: CASSLGGVDTQYF

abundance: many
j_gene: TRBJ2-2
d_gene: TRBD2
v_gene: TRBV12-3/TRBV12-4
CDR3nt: TGTGCCAGCAGTTTAGAACTAGCGGGCGGCACCGGGGAGCTGTTTTTT
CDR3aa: CASSLELAGGTGELFF

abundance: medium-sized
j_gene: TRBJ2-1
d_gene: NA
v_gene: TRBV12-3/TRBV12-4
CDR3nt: TGTGCCAGCAGATCAAAGCTACTAGCTATCGACAATGAGCAGTTCTTC
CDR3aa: CASRSKLLAIDNEQFF

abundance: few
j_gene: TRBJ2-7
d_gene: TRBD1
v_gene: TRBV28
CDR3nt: TGTGCCAGCACCAGGGGGCTAGGCTACTCCTACGAGCAGTACTTC
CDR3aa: CASTRGLGYSYEQYF

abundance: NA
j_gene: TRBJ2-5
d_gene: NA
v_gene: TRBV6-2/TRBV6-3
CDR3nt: TGTGCCAGCAGTTACTCGGTCTCCAGGGATGGTATCGGCCGCGCGAGAGAGACCCAGTACTTC
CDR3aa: CASSYSVSRDGIGRARETQYF

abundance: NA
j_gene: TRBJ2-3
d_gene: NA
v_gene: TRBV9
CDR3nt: TGTGCCAGCAGCCCGCAAGGGGATCCCACAGATACGCAGTATTTT
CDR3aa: CASSPQGDPTDTQYF

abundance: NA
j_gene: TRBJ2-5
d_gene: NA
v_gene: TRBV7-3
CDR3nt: TGTGCCAGCAGCTCGTCCGGTTACCAAGAGACCCAGTACTTC
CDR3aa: CASSSSGYQETQYF

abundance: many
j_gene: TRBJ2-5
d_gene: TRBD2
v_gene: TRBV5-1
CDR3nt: TGCGCCAGCAGCACCCCGGGACTAGCGGGACCACAAGAGACCCAGTACTTC
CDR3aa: CASSTPGLAGPQETQYF

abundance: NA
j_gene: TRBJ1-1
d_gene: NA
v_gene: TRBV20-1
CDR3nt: TGCAGTGCTAGAGATGGGGGCAGTGAAGCTTTCTTT
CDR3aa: CSARDGGSEAFF